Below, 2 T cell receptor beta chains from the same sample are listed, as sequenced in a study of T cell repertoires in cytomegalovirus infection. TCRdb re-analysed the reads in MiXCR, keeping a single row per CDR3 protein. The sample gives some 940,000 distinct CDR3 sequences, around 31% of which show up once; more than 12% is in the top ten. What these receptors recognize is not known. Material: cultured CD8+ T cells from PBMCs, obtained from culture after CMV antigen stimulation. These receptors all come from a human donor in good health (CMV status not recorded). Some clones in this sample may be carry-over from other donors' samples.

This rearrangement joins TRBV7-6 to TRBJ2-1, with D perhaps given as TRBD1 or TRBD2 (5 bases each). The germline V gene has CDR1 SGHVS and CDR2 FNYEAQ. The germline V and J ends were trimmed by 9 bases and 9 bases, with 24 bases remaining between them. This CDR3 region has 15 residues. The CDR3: CASRVAGPGTSEQFF. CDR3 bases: TGTGCCAGTCGCGTCGCGGGCCCAGGGACGAGTGAGCAGTTCTTC.

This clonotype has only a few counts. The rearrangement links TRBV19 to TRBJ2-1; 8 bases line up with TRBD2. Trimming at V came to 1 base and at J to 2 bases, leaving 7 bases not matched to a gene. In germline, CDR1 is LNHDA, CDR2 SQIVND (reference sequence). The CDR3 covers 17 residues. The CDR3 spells CASSIVDLAGTYNEQFF. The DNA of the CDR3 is TGTGCCAGTAGTATAGTTGATTTAGCGGGGACCTACAATGAGCAGTTCTTC.